This TCR beta chain was profiled in a study of siplizumab effects on memory and regulatory T cells. In regard to this clone: Its antigen is still unknown.

The assay was immunoSEQ multiplex PCR, and TCRdb's table has in-frame clones only and misses some. The data show tens of thousands of clones, under 98% seen once. Study-level results: Researchers did not confirm the suppressive function of proliferating Tregs from siplizumab cultures. Memory cells seemed less diverse than naive T cells, which seemed major alloresponse contributors.

V lost 7 bases and J 7 bases, leaving 14 bases between the germline ends. In germline, CDR1 is SQVTM, CDR2 ANQGSEA. The CDR3 covers 12 residues. This TCR derives from a human donor in good health. Sequences were obtained from naive CD4+ T cells sorted from blood. The rearrangement links TRBV29-1 to TRBJ2-1; D is perhaps TRBD2 (6 bases). CDR3 protein: CSGGDQTNEQFF. CDR3 sequence (DNA): TGCAGCGGCGGGGATCAGACGAATGAGCAGTTCTTC.